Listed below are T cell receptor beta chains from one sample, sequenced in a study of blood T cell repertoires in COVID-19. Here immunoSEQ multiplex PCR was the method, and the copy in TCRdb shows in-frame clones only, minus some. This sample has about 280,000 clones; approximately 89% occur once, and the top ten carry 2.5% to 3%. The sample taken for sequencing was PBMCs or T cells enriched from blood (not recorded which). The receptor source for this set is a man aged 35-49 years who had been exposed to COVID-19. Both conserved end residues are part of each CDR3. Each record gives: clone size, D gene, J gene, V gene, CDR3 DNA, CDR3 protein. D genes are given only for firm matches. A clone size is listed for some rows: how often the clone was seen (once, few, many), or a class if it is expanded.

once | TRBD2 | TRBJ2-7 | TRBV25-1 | TGTGCCAGCAGTGAAGTCGATAGCGGGAGCGCCCAAGGCGAGCAGTACTTC | CASSEVDSGSAQGEQYF
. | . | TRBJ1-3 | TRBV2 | TGTGCCAGCAGCGAGGGAGCTGGAAACACCATATATTTT | CASSEGAGNTIYF
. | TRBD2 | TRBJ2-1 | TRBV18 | TGTGCCAGCTCACCACCTCGGGGGGGTAGCGGACCGTACAATGAGCAGTTCTTC | CASSPPRGGSGPYNEQFF
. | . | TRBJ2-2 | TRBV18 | TGTGCCAGCTCACCAAAGCTCGGCACCGGGGAGCTGTTTTTT | CASSPKLGTGELFF
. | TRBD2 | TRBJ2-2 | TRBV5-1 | TGCGCCAGCAGCTTGGTGGGACTAGCGGGAGCTAACACCGGGGAGCTGTTTTTT | CASSLVGLAGANTGELFF
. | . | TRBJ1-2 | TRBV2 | TGTGCCAGCAGCGCAGGGGAATATGGCTACACCTTC | CASSAGEYGYTF
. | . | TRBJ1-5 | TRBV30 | TGTGCCTGGAGTGTAGGAGGGTCGAATCAGCCCCAGCATTTT | CAWSVGGSNQPQHF
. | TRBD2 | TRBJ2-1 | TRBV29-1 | TGCAGCGTCGCTAGACTAGCGGGAAAAGGAGGTGAGCAGTTCTTC | CSVARLAGKGGEQFF
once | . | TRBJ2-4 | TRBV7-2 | TGTGCCAGCAGCTTAGTAGTACGGGATAGGAGGGAAAACATTCAGTACTTC | CASSLVVRDRRENIQYF
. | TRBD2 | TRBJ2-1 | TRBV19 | TGTGCCAGTAGTTTTTGGATAATAGCGGGACCTAACAATGAGCAGTTCTTC | CASSFWIIAGPNNEQFF
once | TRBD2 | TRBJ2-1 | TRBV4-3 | TGCGCCAGCAGCCAAGGGGTCCGGGGGGAGGCTGAGCAGTTCTTC | CASSQGVRGEAEQFF
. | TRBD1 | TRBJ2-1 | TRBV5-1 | TGCGCCAGCAGTATAACAGGGGCTGAGCAGTTCTTC | CASSITGAEQFF
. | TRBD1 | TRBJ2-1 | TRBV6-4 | TGTGCCAGCAGTCCGGGACAGTACAATGAGCAGTTCTTC | CASSPGQYNEQFF
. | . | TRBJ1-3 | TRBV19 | TGTGCCAGTAGTATCGGAGGGGACGACTCTGGAAACACCATATATTTT | CASSIGGDDSGNTIYF
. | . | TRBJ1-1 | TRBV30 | TGTGCCTGGAGTATGGGGGGGGTTCAGTCAACGGTTGAAGCTTTCTTT | CAWSMGGVQSTVEAFF
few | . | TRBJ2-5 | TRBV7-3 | TGTGCCAGCAGCCCAACTGACAAAGAGACCCAGTACTTC | CASSPTDKETQYF
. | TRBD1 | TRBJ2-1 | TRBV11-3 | TGTGCCAGCAGCGGAAAGGGGGCTTTATCCCAGTTCTTC | CASSGKGALSQFF
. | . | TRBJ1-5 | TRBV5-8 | TGTGCCAGCAGCGGCGGGACTGCGGGGCGTCAGCCCCAGCATTTT | CASSGGTAGRQPQHF
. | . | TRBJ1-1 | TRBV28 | TGTGCCAGCGGGGAAGGGGGAGAATGGACTGAAGCTTTCTTT | CASGEGGEWTEAFF
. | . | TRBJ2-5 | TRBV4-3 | TGCGCCAGCAGCCAAGGAATGGGCGCAGGGACCCAGTACTTC | CASSQGMGAGTQYF
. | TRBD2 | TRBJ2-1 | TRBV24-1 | TGTGCCACCAGTCTCAAAAGCGGGAGCTCCTACAATGAGCAGTTCTTC | CATSLKSGSSYNEQFF
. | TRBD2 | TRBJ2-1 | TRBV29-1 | TGCAGCGTCCCTAGCGGGAATGAGCAGTTCTTC | CSVPSGNEQFF
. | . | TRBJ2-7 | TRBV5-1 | TGCGCCAGCAGCTTGGGGGGAGTTAGGTACGAGCAGTACTTC | CASSLGGVRYEQYF
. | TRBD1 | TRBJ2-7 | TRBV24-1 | TGTGCCACCAGTGACCCCGGACAGGCCGAGCAGTACTTC | CATSDPGQAEQYF
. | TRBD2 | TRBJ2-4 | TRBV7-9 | TGTGCCAGCAGCTTACTAGCGGAAAACATTCAGTACTTC | CASSLLAENIQYF
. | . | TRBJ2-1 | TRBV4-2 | TGTGCCAGCAGCCAAGGGGACACACCGTACAATGAGCAGTTCTTC | CASSQGDTPYNEQFF
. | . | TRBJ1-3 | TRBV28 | TGTGCCAGCAGCGAAGGGGGCTCTGGAAACACCATATATTTT | CASSEGGSGNTIYF
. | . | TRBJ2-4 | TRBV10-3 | TGTGCCATCAGTGTAGAAGGGGTGGAAAACATTCAGTACTTC | CAISVEGVENIQYF
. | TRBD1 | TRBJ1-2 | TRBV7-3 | TGTGCCAGCAGCTCAAACAGGGGGAATGGCTACACCTTC | CASSSNRGNGYTF
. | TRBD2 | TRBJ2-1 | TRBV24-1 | TGTGCCACCAGTGAACCAGCGGGAGTCCCCAATGAGCAGTTCTTC | CATSEPAGVPNEQFF
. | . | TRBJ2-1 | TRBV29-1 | TGCAGCGTTGAAGGTAGTGAGACTAGCTCCTACAATGAGCAGTTCTTC | CSVEGSETSSYNEQFF
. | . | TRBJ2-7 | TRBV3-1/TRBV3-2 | TGTGCCAGCAGCGTGACAAGTTCCTACGAGCAGTACTTC | CASSVTSSYEQYF
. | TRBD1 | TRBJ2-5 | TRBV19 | TGTGCCAGTAGTCCTGACGCTACAGGGGGAGAGACCCAGTACTTC | CASSPDATGGETQYF
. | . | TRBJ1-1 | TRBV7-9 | TGTGCCAGCAAACCGACAGAAACCACTGAAGCTTTCTTT | CASKPTETTEAFF
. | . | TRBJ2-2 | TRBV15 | TGTGCCACCAGCAGAGATATGCTAAGCGCCGGGGAGCTGTTTTTT | CATSRDMLSAGELFF
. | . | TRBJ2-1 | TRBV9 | TGTGCCAGCAGCCCTCCGACTGGTCGACTCGGTAACAATGAGCAGTTCTTC | CASSPPTGRLGNNEQFF
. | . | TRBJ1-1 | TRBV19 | TGTGCCACCTCAACAGGGATCACTGAAGCTTTCTTT | CATSTGITEAFF
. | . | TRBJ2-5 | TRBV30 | TGTGCCTGGAATTCGTTAGGGGCAGAGACCCAGTACTTC | CAWNSLGAETQYF
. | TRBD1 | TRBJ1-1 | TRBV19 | TGTGCCAGTACCTCGACAGGGCTATTGAACACTGAAGCTTTCTTT | CASTSTGLLNTEAFF
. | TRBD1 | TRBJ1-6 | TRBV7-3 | TGTGCCAGCAGGGCAGGGGGCGCACATTCACCCCTCCACTTT | CASRAGGAHSPLHF
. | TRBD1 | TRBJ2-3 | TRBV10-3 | TGTGCCATCTTAAAGGGGGAGACAGGGGATACGCAGTATTTT | CAILKGETGDTQYF
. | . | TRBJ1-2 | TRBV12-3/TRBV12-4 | TGTGCCAGCAACGGCGTAGGGGACTATGGCTACACCTTC | CASNGVGDYGYTF
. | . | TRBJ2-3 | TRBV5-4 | TGTGCCAGCAGCTCAACTAGGAACTCAGATACGCAGTATTTT | CASSSTRNSDTQYF
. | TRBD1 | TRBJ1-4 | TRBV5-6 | TGTGCCAGCAGCGATAAAAACACCGGACAGGCTCATGGAAAACTGTTTTTT | CASSDKNTGQAHGKLFF
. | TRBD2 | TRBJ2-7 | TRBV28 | TGTGCCAGCAGATCCGGGACTAGCGGGATCTACGAGCAGTACTTC | CASRSGTSGIYEQYF
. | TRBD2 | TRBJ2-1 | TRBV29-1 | TGCAGCGGCCGTTTACTAGCGGGAGGGCCAAAGTCCTACAATGAGCAGTTCTTC | CSGRLLAGGPKSYNEQFF
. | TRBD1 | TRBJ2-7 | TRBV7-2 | TGTGCCAGCAGCTTAGTTGGGACAGGGGGCTTGAACGAGCAGTACTTC | CASSLVGTGGLNEQYF
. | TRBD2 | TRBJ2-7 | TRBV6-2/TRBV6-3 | TGTGCCAGCAGTTCGGGACTAGCGGGAGATTCGGAGCAGTACTTC | CASSSGLAGDSEQYF
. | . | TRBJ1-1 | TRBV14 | TGTGCCAGCAGCCTACAGGGTTTGACTGAAGCTTTCTTT | CASSLQGLTEAFF
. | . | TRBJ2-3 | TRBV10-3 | TGTGCCATCAGTGACAGGGTTAGCACAGATACGCAGTATTTT | CAISDRVSTDTQYF
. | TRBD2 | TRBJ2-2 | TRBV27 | TGTGCCAGCACCCGATCCCCAGCGGGAGGATACACCGGGGAGCTGTTTTTT | CASTRSPAGGYTGELFF
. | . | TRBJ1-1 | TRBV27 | TGTGCCAGCAGTACGGCAGGGGAATTGAACACTGAAGCTTTCTTT | CASSTAGELNTEAFF
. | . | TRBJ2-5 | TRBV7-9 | TGTGCCAGCAGCCGGCAAGGCGGGATCCAAGAGACCCAGTACTTC | CASSRQGGIQETQYF
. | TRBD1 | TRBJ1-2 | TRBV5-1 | TGCGCCAGCAGCTGGGACAGGGAGGGGTATGGCTACACCTTC | CASSWDREGYGYTF